This TCR beta chain emerged from a study of control samples from healthy donors and cancer patients. This table comes from immunoSEQ multiplex PCR, and its TCRdb copy is limited to in-frame clones, with some not included. The sample consists of over 100,000 clones, roughly 92% of them appearing once. J was trimmed by 5 bases and V by 1 base; bases with no gene match: 4. The CDR3 is 14 residues long. Per germline, CDR1 SEHNR and CDR2 FQNEAQ (reference sequence). The specimen was blood. The V call is TRBV7-9, the J call TRBJ1-2; 7 nucleotides agree with TRBD1. This TCR was sampled from a man between 18 and 35 years old in good health. CDR3 coding DNA: TGTGCCAGCAGCTTAGAGCAGGGGGGATATGGCTACACCTTC. Translation gives CASSLEQGGYGYTF.